Each of the 24 T cell receptor beta chains below was sequenced from the same sample in a study of blood T cells in healthy people across ages. A J-beta primer mix and a sample-barcoded 5' primer were used in a second PCR of roughly 7 to 12 cycles. One entry per CDR3 protein, called by TCRdb with MiXCR from the 5' RACE reads. This repertoire shows some 1,800,000 distinct CDR3 sequences, 35% to 50% found once; its top ten account for roughly 23%. The sequencing sample was made of blood. The receptor source for this set is a human donor in good health.

This sequence joins TRBV20-1 and TRBJ1-2; the match to TRBD1 covers 9 bases. V dropped 6 bases and J dropped 7; count of bases not matched to a gene: 9. Germline-derived CDR1 and CDR2 are DFQATT and SNEGSKA (reference sequence). This CDR3 contains 13 residues. The DNA for the CDR3 is TGCAGTGCCAGTATGGGGACAGGGTTTGGCTACACCTTC. Translating gives CSASMGTGFGYTF.

The V gene is TRBV9, the J gene TRBJ2-1; 8 nucleotides line up with TRBD2. With 3 bases clipped from V and 0 bases from J, the junction kept 8 bases outside the gene matches. The CDR3 runs 17 residues. Germline lookup yields CDR1 SGDLS and CDR2 YYNGEE. CDR3 DNA: TGTGCCAGCAGCGGAGTTCAAGCGGGGGCCTCCTACAATGAGCAGTTCTTC. Residues: CASSGVQAGASYNEQFF.

This clonotype has just a few counts. CDR3 nucleotides: TGCAGTGCTAGGTCGGGTCTGGAGCAGTACTTC. Protein: CSARSGLEQYF. This rearrangement joins TRBV20-1 to TRBJ2-7; no definite D call. V lost 3 bases, J lost 7 bases, and 10 bases lay in between. CDR1 and CDR2 from the germline V gene are DFQATT and SNEGSKA (reference sequence). The CDR3 covers 11 residues.

The chain uses TRBV24-1 and TRBJ2-1; D not certain. This CDR3 spans 11 amino acids. Trimming took 6 bases from V and 6 from J, leaving 5 bases between them. Germline CDR1 and CDR2: KGHDR and SFDVKD. The CDR3 spells CATSKGNEQFF. CDR3 DNA: TGTGCCACCAGTAAGGGCAATGAGCAGTTCTTC.

About this clonotype: With a much larger clone just one base away, this may be a read error. The chain combines TRBV20-1 with TRBJ2-3, with D unresolved. The germline V and J ends were trimmed by 1 base and 2 bases, with 4 bases remaining between them. CDR1 DFQATT and CDR2 SNEGSKA come from the germline V gene (reference sequence). This CDR3 region has 12 residues. CDR3 sequence: CSARVNTDTQYF. DNA for the CDR3: TGCAGTGCTAGAGTCAACACAGATACGCAGTATTTT.

The chain joins TRBV7-2 to TRBJ2-7; 12 positions agree with TRBD1. Germline trimming cut 2 bases from V and 4 bases from J; bases unmatched to any gene: 6. From germline, CDR1 is SGHTA and CDR2 FQGNSA. This CDR3 spans 16 amino acids. CDR3 coding DNA: TGTGCCAGCAGCTTAATGTCGGGACAGGGGGCGTACGAGCAGTACTTC. Translated, it gives CASSLMSGQGAYEQYF.

With regard to this clonotype: A much larger clone sits a single nucleotide away, making a read error possible. The gene calls are TRBV6-4 and TRBJ2-1; 12 bases match TRBD1. The CDR3 consists of 16 residues. Germline loops: CDR1 MRHNA, CDR2 SNTAGT. V shed 5 bases, J shed 12 bases, and the junction held 14 bases outside the gene matches. The CDR3 bases are TGTGCCAGCAGTATCAGGGGGACAGGGGGCGTGGATGTGCAGTTCTTC. Translated, it gives CASSIRGTGGVDVQFF.

V is TRBV20-1 and J is TRBJ1-1, with no clear D. The V gene lost 3 bases and the J gene lost 10 bases, with 15 bases spanning the gap. CDR3 length: 12 residues. Per germline, CDR1 DFQATT and CDR2 SNEGSKA (reference sequence). CDR3: CSASFPNRVAFF. DNA for the CDR3: TGCAGTGCTAGTTTCCCAAATAGGGTAGCTTTCTTT.

The genes are TRBV13 and TRBJ2-7; D uncertain. Deletions cut 5 bases from V and 9 bases from J, with 14 bases between. The CDR3 has 12 amino acids. In germline, CDR1 is PRHDT, CDR2 FYEKMQ (reference sequence). Written as DNA, the CDR3 is TGTGCCAGCAGCCACGAGAGGTCATGGCAGTACTTC. It specifies CASSHERSWQYF.

This clonotype appeared a few times. The chain has TRBV7-2 and TRBJ2-5; TRBD2 agrees at 11 bases. The germline V gene encodes CDR1 SGHTA and CDR2 FQGNSA. This CDR3 has 15 amino acids. V gave up 3 bases and J gave up 5 bases; unmatched junction bases: 5. CDR3 sequence reads: CASSFSSGGWETQYF. The DNA of the CDR3 is TGTGCCAGCAGCTTCTCTAGCGGGGGGTGGGAGACCCAGTACTTC. The full variable domain, its missing parts supplied by reference TRBV7-2 and TRBJ2-5, is GAGVSQSPSNKVTEKGKDVELRCDPISGHTALYWYRQSLGQGLEFLIYFQGNSAPDKSGLPSDRFSAERTGGSVSTLTIQRTQQEDSAVYLCASSFSSGGWETQYFGPGTRLLVL.

This clonotype was seen a handful of times. This chain uses TRBV6-6 with TRBJ1-2; possibly TRBD1 for D (6 bases). Trimming shortened V by 6 bases and J by 6 bases, and 14 bases separated the two germline ends. The CDR3 sequence is 13 residues long. Germline V lookup: CDR1 MNHNY, CDR2 SVGAGI (reference sequence). The CDR3 spells CASRGTSADGYTF. The CDR3 region has the DNA TGTGCCAGCAGAGGGACATCAGCTGATGGCTACACCTTC.

The chain uses TRBV14 and TRBJ2-1, with D perhaps assigned TRBD1 or TRBD2 (5 bases each). V gave up 2 bases and J gave up 9 bases, with 17 bases separating them. Germline loops: CDR1 SGHDN, CDR2 FVKESK. The CDR3 extends over 15 amino acids. The CDR3: CASSQTGVRGGEQFF. The CDR3 DNA reads as TGTGCCAGCAGCCAAACTGGGGTCCGGGGCGGTGAGCAGTTCTTC.

Details on this clonotype: Germline and junction disagree at one end, which may indicate a read error. This chain connects TRBV10-2 to TRBJ2-5; 7 nucleotides match TRBD2. The germline V gene has CDR1 WSHSY and CDR2 SAAADI. The CDR3 has 17 amino acids. DNA for the CDR3: TGTGCCAGCAGTGAGTTTCCCGGGACTACGTACCAAGAGACCCAGTACTTC. This sequence encodes CASSEFPGTTYQETQYF.

As DNA, the CDR3 is TGCGCCAGCAGCCAAGATTCGATTCAGGAGAACACTGAAGCTTTCTTT. This sequence encodes CASSQDSIQENTEAFF. V is TRBV4-3 and J is TRBJ1-1; D not certain. V was cut by 0 bases and J by 1 base, with 12 bases left in between. The CDR3 is 16 residues long. In germline, CDR1 is LGHNA, CDR2 YSLEER.

The sample holds a few counts of this clonotype. V usage is TRBV7-2 and J usage is TRBJ2-5; the D call may be TRBD1 or TRBD2 (6 bases each). V lost 5 bases and J 2 bases, leaving 21 bases between the germline ends. The CDR3 has 17 residues. Germline CDR1 reads SGHTA; CDR2 reads FQGNSA. CDR3 sequence reads: CASSADPGAGGQETQYF. The CDR3 DNA follows: TGTGCCAGCAGCGCAGACCCGGGGGCGGGTGGTCAAGAGACCCAGTACTTC.

This clonotype was seen only a few times. The chain couples TRBV20-1 to TRBJ1-2, with D unresolved. CDR1 is DFQATT, CDR2 SNEGSKA, per germline (reference sequence). CDR3 length: 10 residues. The CDR3 nucleotides read TGCAGCGTTTGGGTTAATGGCTACACCTTC. Residues: CSVWVNGYTF.

This chain uses TRBV29-1 with TRBJ1-4; the match to TRBD1 covers 8 bases. The CDR3 has 15 amino acids. After removal of 3 bases from V and 8 bases from J, the junction contained 11 bases not matched to a gene. Germline CDR1 reads SQVTM; CDR2 reads ANQGSEA. The CDR3 sequence is CSVEISGTGGEKLFF. The CDR3 DNA is TGCAGCGTTGAGATTTCAGGGACAGGAGGGGAAAAACTGTTTTTT.

The J gene is TRBJ2-7, the V gene TRBV10-3; TRBD1 matches 9 bases. Germline values: CDR1 ENHRY, CDR2 SYGVKD. The CDR3 covers 15 residues. The ends lost 5 bases at V and 0 bases at J; junction bases unmatched: 5. The CDR3 loop reads CAISPGTGSSYEQYF. The CDR3 DNA follows: TGTGCCATCAGTCCCGGGACAGGGAGCTCCTACGAGCAGTACTTC.

CDR3 sequence: CASTRKFLGADTQYF. The CDR3 coding sequence is TGTGCCAGCACTCGCAAATTTTTAGGGGCAGATACGCAGTATTTT. V usage is TRBV7-9 and J usage is TRBJ2-3; TRBD1 might be the D (5 bases). Germline values: CDR1 SEHNR, CDR2 FQNEAQ (reference sequence). CDR3 length: 15 residues. The V and J ends lost 7 bases and 4 bases respectively, with 18 bases between them.

The chain recombines TRBV4-3 with TRBJ2-3, with D unclear. The CDR3 has 12 residues. Germline lookup yields CDR1 LGHNA and CDR2 YSLEER. Trimming left V 0 bases short and J 11 bases short, with 9 bases between. In DNA, the CDR3 is TGCGCCAGCAGCCAAGATTTGCAGGTGCAGTATTTT. Protein: CASSQDLQVQYF.

The rearrangement uses TRBV12-3 or TRBV12-4 and TRBJ2-3, with TRBD2 identical over 8 bases. The CDR3 totals 17 residues. The junction had 10 bases not matched to a gene; V was cut back by 5 bases and J by 0 bases. As DNA, the CDR3 is TGTGCCAGCAGTCCTCTTATAGCGGGGACTAGCACAGATACGCAGTATTTT. This encodes CASSPLIAGTSTDTQYF.

Note on this clonotype: A junction end diverges from the germline sequence, so it may reflect a read error. The chain carries TRBV20-1 and TRBJ1-4; 7 positions match TRBD1. Germline V lookup: CDR1 DFQATT, CDR2 SNEGSKA (reference sequence). The CDR3 is 15 residues long. CDR3 loop: CSARNRGRTNEELFF. Written as DNA, the CDR3 is TGCAGTGCTAGAAACAGGGGTAGGACTAATGAAGAACTGTTTTTT.

This clonotype was counted between two and nine times. The chain combines TRBV7-2 with TRBJ2-3; TRBD2 agrees at 7 bases. Trimming at V came to 1 base and at J to 5 bases, leaving 9 bases not matched to a gene. CDR1 and CDR2 from the germline V gene are SGHTA and FQGNSA. This CDR3 has 16 amino acids. The CDR3 DNA sequence: TGTGCCAGCAGCTTAGTCTCGCGGGGGAGTGAAGATACGCAGTATTTT. Its protein product is CASSLVSRGSEDTQYF.

This clonotype was seen a few times. The chain joins TRBV15 to TRBJ1-2, with a possible D match to TRBD1 (5 bases). The CDR3 totals 13 residues. The V gene lost 5 bases and the J gene lost 5 bases, with 12 bases spanning the gap. The germline gives CDR1 LNHNV, CDR2 YYDKDF (reference sequence). The DNA of the CDR3 is TGTGCCACCAGCTTCACAGGAGGATATGGCTACACCTTC. Translation: CATSFTGGYGYTF.